This TCR beta chain was obtained from a study of blood T cell repertoires in COVID-19. The repertoire was sequenced with immunoSEQ multiplex PCR; TCRdb's copy has only in-frame clones and lacks some. Here the sample spans tens of thousands of clones, approximately 90% being singletons. Per the germline V gene, CDR1 is KGHDR and CDR2 is SFDVKD. V lost 2 bases, J lost 11 bases, and 12 bases stayed unmatched. The CDR3 consists of 16 residues. The source is a man in his 70s with active or convalescent COVID-19. The specimen was peripheral blood. The chain recombines TRBV24-1 with TRBJ1-5; 9 bases are a match to TRBD1. The CDR3 protein is CATSDSTGQGQWSQHF. CDR3 sequence (DNA): TGTGCCACCAGTGATTCCACGGGACAGGGTCAATGGTCCCAGCATTTT.